These 17 T cell receptor beta chains came from one sample sequenced in a study of blood T cell repertoires in COVID-19. The method was immunoSEQ multiplex PCR; TCRdb's version includes in-frame clones alone and lacks a portion of them. The sample lists hundreds of thousands of clones, roughly 85% occurring once. Sequencing used peripheral blood. The receptors shown here come from a woman aged 25 to 39 with active or convalescent COVID-19.

This clone was recorded a few times. The chain recombines TRBV7-9 with TRBJ1-2, with TRBD1 matching 7 bases. With 2 bases clipped from V and 4 bases from J, the junction kept 7 bases outside the gene matches. The CDR3 extends over 15 amino acids. From germline, CDR1 is SEHNR and CDR2 FQNEAQ (reference sequence). The CDR3, as DNA: TGTGCCAGCAGCTTATCAGACAGGGAGTTCTATGGCTACACCTTC. This encodes CASSLSDREFYGYTF.

This chain uses TRBV7-9 with TRBJ2-5; 7 bases fit TRBD2. J gave up 0 bases and V 1 base, and 5 bases lay outside the gene matches. The CDR3 is 16 amino acids. From germline, CDR1 is SEHNR and CDR2 FQNEAQ (reference sequence). The CDR3 region has the DNA TGTGCCAGCAGCTTAGTTCCTAGCGGAAACCAAGAGACCCAGTACTTC. Translated, it gives CASSLVPSGNQETQYF.

V and J are TRBV5-6 and TRBJ1-5; 8 nucleotides agree with TRBD1. This CDR3 has 14 amino acids. The V gene's germline CDR1 is SGHDT and CDR2 YYEEEE. V lost 3 bases to trimming and J lost 6 bases; unmatched junction nucleotides: 5. CDR3 sequence (DNA): TGTGCCAGCAGCTGGGGACAGGAAAGTCAGCCCCAGCATTTT. Amino acid sequence: CASSWGQESQPQHF.

V gene TRBV2 combines with J gene TRBJ1-1, with 10 bases matching TRBD1. Germline V gene data show CDR1 as SNHLY and CDR2 as FYNNEI. This CDR3 is built from 16 residues. Losses at the gene ends were 7 bases for V and 3 bases for J; bases not matched to a gene: 11. The CDR3: CASKGLGQGSHTEAFF. The CDR3 DNA reads as TGTGCCAGCAAGGGTTTGGGACAGGGGTCTCACACTGAAGCTTTCTTT.

The chain combines TRBV18 with TRBJ1-5; 7 bases agree with TRBD1. V shed 3 bases and J 0 bases; nucleotides not matched to a gene: 8. In germline, CDR1 is KGHSH, CDR2 LQKENI. CDR3 length: 17 amino acids. CDR3 amino acids: CASSPPLTGFSNQPQHF. The CDR3 bases are TGTGCCAGCTCACCCCCCTTGACAGGGTTTAGCAATCAGCCCCAGCATTTT.

This clone was observed a few times. The chain carries TRBV4-1 and TRBJ1-2, with 10 bases lining up with TRBD1. CDR3 length: 15 residues. With V trimmed by 2 bases and J by 8 bases, 8 bases remained unmatched. Germline CDR1 MGHRA, CDR2 YSYEKL. CDR3 DNA: TGCGCCAGCAGCCAACTGACAGGGGGCTTTGACGGCTACACCTTC. Encoded protein: CASSQLTGGFDGYTF.

The V and J genes are TRBV11-2 and TRBJ2-1, with D perhaps TRBD2 (6 bases). Germline CDR1 and CDR2: SGHAT and FQNNGV. The CDR3 has 18 residues. V lost 4 bases to trimming and J lost 2 bases, with 21 bases between them. This CDR3 is CASSSPYAGRRTYNEQFF. As DNA, the CDR3 is TGTGCCAGCAGCTCCCCCTATGCGGGGAGGCGAACCTACAATGAGCAGTTCTTC. Based on the CDR3 plus reference TRBV11-2 and TRBJ2-1, the full variable domain is EAGVAQSPRYKIIEKRQSVAFWCNPISGHATLYWYQQILGQGPKLLIQFQNNGVVDDSQLPKDRFSAERLKGVDSTLKIQPAKLEDSAVYLCASSSPYAGRRTYNEQFFGPGTRLTVL.

As regards this clone: The identical CDR3 is also encoded by other nucleotide sequences in the sample. V gene TRBV18 combines with J gene TRBJ2-7; 8 bases match TRBD1. The CDR3 length is 14 residues. Germline V lookup: CDR1 KGHSH, CDR2 LQKENI. The junction had 2 bases not matched to a gene; V was cut back by 2 bases and J by 2 bases. In DNA, the CDR3 is TGTGCCAGCTCACCAGGGACAGGAGCCTACGAGCAGTACTTC. Translating gives CASSPGTGAYEQYF.

This chain links TRBV18 with TRBJ2-2; D unresolved. V was cut by 4 bases and J by 6 bases, with 12 bases left in between. This CDR3 spans 14 amino acids. Germline-derived CDR1 and CDR2 are KGHSH and LQKENI. The CDR3 spells CASSLKTRSGELFF. The CDR3 DNA sequence: TGTGCCAGCTCACTAAAGACAAGGTCCGGGGAGCTGTTTTTT. The full variable domain, in which reference TRBV18 and TRBJ2-2 provide the parts outside the CDR3, is NAGVMQNPRHLVRRRGQEARLRCSPMKGHSHVYWYRQLPEEGLKFMVYLQKENIIDESGMPKERFSAEFPKEGPSILRIQQVVRGDSAAYFCASSLKTRSGELFFGEGSRLTVL.

The chain recombines TRBV5-1 with TRBJ2-5, with D perhaps TRBD2 (6 bases). The CDR3 contains 14 residues. Trimming pared 0 bases from V and 2 bases from J, leaving 8 bases between. Per germline, CDR1 SGHRS and CDR2 YFSETQ. The chain's CDR3 is CASSLASVQETQYF. The CDR3 DNA is TGCGCCAGCAGCTTGGCTAGCGTTCAAGAGACCCAGTACTTC.

V usage is TRBV11-3 and J usage is TRBJ2-1; D is unclear. Germline-derived CDR1 and CDR2 are SGHNT and YENEEA. V dropped 2 bases and J dropped 7 bases, with 6 bases sitting between them. CDR3 length equals 12 residues. The CDR3 DNA sequence: TGTGCCAGCAGCTTATATCTTAATGAGCAGTTCTTC. This encodes CASSLYLNEQFF. Full variable domain (rest looked up from reference TRBV11-3 and TRBJ2-1): EAGVVQSPRYKIIEKKQPVAFWCNPISGHNTLYWYLQNLGQGPELLIRYENEEAVDDSQLPKDRFSAERLKGVDSTLKIQPAELGDSAVYLCASSLYLNEQFFGPGTRLTVL.

V and J are TRBV5-1 and TRBJ2-7; 8 positions match TRBD1. The CDR3 runs to 15 residues. Germline CDR1 SGHRS, CDR2 YFSETQ. Germline trimming cut 6 bases from V and 5 bases from J; bases unmatched to any gene: 13. CDR3 nucleotide sequence: TGCGCCAGCAACCCCAGCTTGGGACAGGCCGACGAGCAGTACTTC. Protein sequence: CASNPSLGQADEQYF.

CDR3: CASGTSGSETQYF. The DNA of the CDR3 is TGTGCCAGCGGGACTAGCGGGAGCGAGACCCAGTACTTC. This sequence joins TRBV19 and TRBJ2-5; 14 positions agree with TRBD2. V dropped 9 bases and J dropped 5; count of bases not matched to a gene: 2. This CDR3 comprises 13 residues. Germline values: CDR1 LNHDA, CDR2 SQIVND (reference sequence).

The chain employs TRBV18 and TRBJ1-5; D remains ambiguous. Between the trimmed V and J ends, which lost 3 bases and 8 bases, there was a span of 14 bases. Germline loops: CDR1 KGHSH, CDR2 LQKENI. The CDR3 is 14 amino acids. CDR3 loop: CASSPTSGPKPQHF. For the CDR3, the DNA is TGTGCCAGCTCACCGACGAGTGGGCCCAAGCCCCAGCATTTT.

V usage is TRBV5-1 and J usage is TRBJ1-2, with D perhaps matching TRBD1 (6 bases). Germline CDR1 and CDR2: SGHRS and YFSETQ. This CDR3 has 17 amino acids. The germline V and J ends were trimmed by 0 bases and 4 bases, with 19 bases remaining between them. This chain's CDR3 is CASSLGTEGARGYGYTF. The DNA for the CDR3 is TGCGCCAGCAGCTTGGGGACAGAGGGAGCTCGAGGCTATGGCTACACCTTC. Together with reference TRBV5-1 and TRBJ1-2, the CDR3 gives the full variable domain: KAGVTQTPRYLIKTRGQQVTLSCSPISGHRSVSWYQQTPGQGLQFLFEYFSETQRNKGNFPGRFSGRQFSNSRSEMNVSTLELGDSALYLCASSLGTEGARGYGYTFGSGTRLTVV.

This chain uses TRBV6-5 with TRBJ2-1, with D tentatively TRBD2 (5 bases). The CDR3 covers 11 residues. Germline V gene data show CDR1 as MNHEY and CDR2 as SVGAGI. V was cut by 7 bases and J by 6 bases, with 7 bases left in between. DNA of the CDR3: TGTGCCAGCACTGGACTCAATGAGCAGTTCTTC. Residues: CASTGLNEQFF.

The chain employs TRBV5-6 and TRBJ1-4; no clear D gene. V was pared by 3 bases and J by 0 bases, with 6 bases between. Germline loops: CDR1 SGHDT, CDR2 YYEEEE. The length of the CDR3 is 14 residues. CDR3 nucleotides: TGTGCCAGCAGCTCAGATGCAACTAATGAAAAACTGTTTTTT. It translates to CASSSDATNEKLFF. The variable domain in full, with the rest retrieved from reference TRBV5-6 and TRBJ1-4, is DAGVTQSPTHLIKTRGQQVTLRCSPKSGHDTVSWYQQALGQGPQFIFQYYEEEERQRGNFPDRFSGHQFPNYSSELNVNALLLGDSALYLCASSSDATNEKLFFGSGTQLSVL.